The T cell receptor (beta chain) described here comes from a study of blood T cells in healthy people across ages. Study summary: There was about one barcoded beta molecule captured by template switching per two T cells. Points from the study as a whole: It was held that diversity estimates obtained from one million T cells represented underestimates.

A second roughly 7 to 11 cycle PCR used barcoded and J-beta primers. Each CDR3 protein gets one entry after TCRdb re-called the 5' RACE reads with MiXCR. The repertoire holds 790,000 or so distinct CDR3 sequences, with 56% as singletons. Concerning this clonotype: As yet, its antigen is unknown.

V dropped 7 bases and J dropped 0 bases, with 7 bases sitting between them. The CDR3 contains 12 residues. The germline CDR1 and CDR2 sequences are SQVTM and ANQGSEA. Per sample, at least 5 micrograms of total RNA were extracted. This chain uses TRBV29-1 with TRBJ1-3; D unclear. This clonotype originated in a man aged 35-49 years in good health. Material for sequencing was blood. As DNA, the CDR3 is TGCAGCGCGACCAACTCTGGAAACACCATATATTTT. This translates into CSATNSGNTIYF. Complete variable domain (other parts from reference TRBV29-1 and TRBJ1-3): SAVISQKPSRDICQRGTSLTIQCQVDSQVTMMFWYRQQPGQSLTLIATANQGSEATYESGFVIDKFPISRPNLTFSTLTVSNMSPEDSSIYLCSATNSGNTIYFGEGSWLTVV.